The 23 T cell receptor beta chains presented below share a single source sample, sequenced in a study of cytomegalovirus exposure and HLA in healthy donors. 60 Vbeta and 13 Jbeta primers were used in PCR. Sequencing used immunoSEQ multiplex PCR; TCRdb keeps in-frame clones, though not all of them. Of fewer than 200,000 clones in the sample, more than 65% were seen once. Material: PBMCs. Source of these receptors: a man aged 25-45 years in good health and CMV-seronegative.

This chain uses TRBV28 with TRBJ2-5, with TRBD2 matching over 9 bases. CDR1 and CDR2 (germline): MDHEN, SYDVKM. The J segment lost 13 bases and the V segment lost 5 bases, leaving 17 bases of the junction unmatched. This CDR3 comprises 15 residues. This CDR3 reads CASSPPGGGVKSWYF. In nucleotides, the CDR3 is TGTGCCAGCAGTCCCCCGGGCGGGGGGGTCAAGAGTTGGTACTTC.

This chain uses TRBV28 with TRBJ2-3; TRBD1 aligns across 11 bases. Germline V gives CDR1 MDHEN, CDR2 SYDVKM. The CDR3 consists of 15 residues. V shed 6 bases, J shed 7 bases, and the junction held 9 bases outside the gene matches. The CDR3 reads CASSPWTGGFNTQYF. The DNA for the CDR3 is TGTGCCAGCAGCCCATGGACAGGGGGCTTTAATACGCAGTATTTT.

CDR3 nucleotide sequence: TGTGCCAGCCGAGAGGACAGAGGCCCGGGGGAGACCCAGTACTTC. Encoded protein: CASREDRGPGETQYF. The chain joins TRBV6-6 to TRBJ2-5; possibly TRBD1 for D (6 bases). The V gene lost 8 bases and the J gene lost 5 bases, with 21 bases spanning the gap. This CDR3 has 15 residues. CDR1 is MNHNY, CDR2 SVGAGI, per germline (reference sequence).

The CDR3 DNA sequence: TGTGCCAGCGGCCCACCAGGGTCTCTTTGGGAGCAGTACTTC. Its protein product is CASGPPGSLWEQYF. V usage is TRBV6-5 and J usage is TRBJ2-7; perhaps TRBD1 as D (5 bases). V was clipped by 8 bases and J by 7 bases, with 21 bases between them. There are 14 residues in the CDR3. Germline V gene sequence: CDR1 MNHEY, CDR2 SVGAGI.

V usage is TRBV7-2 and J usage is TRBJ1-3; D unclear. CDR1 is SGHTA and CDR2 is FQGNSA in the germline V gene. CDR3 length: 14 amino acids. The V end lost 1 base, the J end lost 4 bases, and 8 bases lay between the germline ends. DNA of the CDR3: TGTGCCAGCAGCTTAGAACTTGTGGGAAACACCATATATTTT. This sequence encodes CASSLELVGNTIYF.

The chain is built from TRBV7-2 and TRBJ2-2; the match to TRBD1 covers 10 bases. Germline V gives CDR1 SGHTA, CDR2 FQGNSA. The CDR3 is 19 residues long. The J segment lost 3 bases and the V segment lost 0 bases, leaving 10 bases of the junction unmatched. The DNA of the CDR3 is TGTGCCAGCAGCTTAGCGCGGCGACCAGGACAGGGGGACACCGGGGAGCTGTTTTTT. Translation: CASSLARRPGQGDTGELFF.

This sequence joins TRBV2 and TRBJ1-5; 7 bases align to TRBD1. The CDR3 contains 15 residues. With 6 bases clipped from V and 0 bases from J, the junction kept 5 bases outside the gene matches. CDR1 is SNHLY, CDR2 FYNNEI, per germline. DNA for the CDR3: TGTGCCAGCAGGACAGGGAGTAATAGCAATCAGCCCCAGCATTTT. Encoded protein: CASRTGSNSNQPQHF.

The chain links TRBV27 to TRBJ2-7, with TRBD2 as a possible D gene (5 bases). CDR3 length: 15 amino acids. Germline-derived CDR1 and CDR2 are MNHEY and SMNVEV (reference sequence). V gave up 2 bases and J gave up 0 bases, with 11 bases separating them. CDR3 sequence: CASSLTGVLSYEQYF. The CDR3 DNA is TGTGCCAGCAGTTTAACCGGGGTGCTCTCCTACGAGCAGTACTTC.

V usage is TRBV7-2 and J usage is TRBJ2-3; TRBD2 agrees at 9 bases. Germline lookup yields CDR1 SGHTA and CDR2 FQGNSA. The CDR3 is made up of 13 amino acids. The V and J ends lost 10 bases and 2 bases, in that order; junction bases with no gene match: 4. The CDR3 DNA follows: TGTGCCACGGCGGGGGGGCCCACAGATACGCAGTATTTT. Protein: CATAGGPTDTQYF.

The chain joins TRBV7-8 to TRBJ1-5, with D perhaps matching TRBD1 (5 bases). This CDR3 comprises 13 residues. Germline V gene data show CDR1 as SGHVS and CDR2 as FQNEAQ. Trimming left V 3 bases short and J 8 bases short, with 11 bases between. Here the CDR3 reads CASSLGGGEPQHF. CDR3 in DNA: TGTGCCAGCAGCTTGGGTGGGGGGGAGCCCCAGCATTTT.

This clone was picked up a small number of times. V gene TRBV7-2 combines with J gene TRBJ2-7; 8 bases agree with TRBD1. Per the germline V gene, CDR1 is SGHTA and CDR2 is FQGNSA. V was pared by 0 bases and J by 6 bases, with 7 bases of the junction left unmatched. The CDR3 contains 15 residues. CDR3 in DNA: TGTGCCAGCAGCTTAGCGGTACAGGGGGGTCGCGAGCAGTACTTC. It translates to CASSLAVQGGREQYF.

The rearrangement links TRBV27 to TRBJ1-5; 8 bases are shared with TRBD1. With V trimmed by 6 bases and J by 2 bases, 6 bases remained unmatched. The CDR3 spans 15 residues. CDR1 and CDR2 (germline): MNHEY, SMNVEV (reference sequence). The CDR3 spells CASRRGQGGNQPQHF. The CDR3 DNA is TGTGCCAGCAGACGCGGACAGGGAGGCAATCAGCCCCAGCATTTT.

This clone was observed a handful of times. The chain combines TRBV4-1 with TRBJ1-5; D gene unclear. CDR3 size: 16 residues. Germline-derived CDR1 and CDR2 are MGHRA and YSYEKL. Trimming took 1 base from V and 3 from J, leaving 13 bases between them. DNA of the CDR3: TGCGCCAGCAGCCAAGTCGTAACGGGGTTCAATCAGCCCCAGCATTTT. This translates into CASSQVVTGFNQPQHF.

In DNA, the CDR3 is TGTGCCAGCAGCTTAGAAATTTACAACAGGGAAGAGGACTATGGCTACACCTTC. Protein: CASSLEIYNREEDYGYTF. This rearrangement joins TRBV7-8 to TRBJ1-2; D is perhaps TRBD1 (6 bases). V was trimmed by 1 base and J by 3 bases, leaving 21 bases between them. The CDR3 has 18 amino acids. Germline loops: CDR1 SGHVS, CDR2 FQNEAQ.

The chain links TRBV7-3 to TRBJ2-6; D is unclear. From germline, CDR1 is SGHTA and CDR2 FQGTGA. Trimming removed 3 bases at V and 1 base at J, with 7 bases between. The CDR3 is 15 amino acids. The CDR3 region is CASSFGPSGANVLTF. In DNA form, the CDR3 reads TGTGCCAGCAGCTTTGGGCCTTCTGGGGCCAACGTCCTGACTTTC.

The chain combines TRBV7-2 with TRBJ2-1; 9 bases map to TRBD1. The CDR3 extends over 15 amino acids. The junction had 6 bases not matched to a gene; V was cut back by 5 bases and J by 4 bases. Germline CDR1 SGHTA, CDR2 FQGNSA. The CDR3 sequence: CASSPGQGWYNEQFF. CDR3 DNA sequence: TGTGCCAGCAGCCCCGGACAGGGGTGGTACAATGAGCAGTTCTTC. Full variable domain (outside the CDR3, taken from reference TRBV7-2 and TRBJ2-1): GAGVSQSPSNKVTEKGKDVELRCDPISGHTALYWYRQSLGQGLEFLIYFQGNSAPDKSGLPSDRFSAERTGGSVSTLTIQRTQQEDSAVYLCASSPGQGWYNEQFFGPGTRLTVL.

This clone has a handful of counts. V usage is TRBV5-1 and J usage is TRBJ2-7; tentative D call: TRBD1 (6 bases). The CDR3 runs to 16 residues. In germline, CDR1 is SGHRS, CDR2 YFSETQ. V was pared by 0 bases and J by 2 bases, with 15 bases between. The CDR3 DNA follows: TGCGCCAGCAGCTTGGATCCGACAGGTCTAACCTACGAGCAGTACTTC. Translation gives CASSLDPTGLTYEQYF.

The CDR3 sequence: CASSVGLARLNEQFF. CDR3 DNA sequence: TGTGCCAGCAGCGTGGGACTAGCAAGATTGAATGAGCAGTTCTTC. V gene TRBV5-6 combines with J gene TRBJ2-1; TRBD2 agrees at 9 bases. The CDR3 loop spans 15 amino acids. Germline CDR1 SGHDT, CDR2 YYEEEE. Trimming at V came to 4 bases and at J to 7 bases, leaving 9 bases not matched to a gene. The complete variable domain, with remaining parts taken from reference TRBV5-6 and TRBJ2-1, reads DAGVTQSPTHLIKTRGQQVTLRCSPKSGHDTVSWYQQALGQGPQFIFQYYEEEERQRGNFPDRFSGHQFPNYSSELNVNALLLGDSALYLCASSVGLARLNEQFFGPGTRLTVL.

The gene calls are TRBV27 and TRBJ2-7; TRBD2 is a possible D gene (5 bases). Germline CDR1 MNHEY, CDR2 SMNVEV (reference sequence). V lost 6 bases, J lost 6 bases, and 15 bases lay in between. The CDR3 length is 13 residues. The CDR3 reads CASSPWRLSEQYF. The CDR3 nucleotides read TGTGCCAGCAGCCCTTGGAGGCTCAGCGAGCAGTACTTC.

The chain carries TRBV6-6 and TRBJ2-1; D may be TRBD2 (6 bases). The CDR3 extends over 16 amino acids. The V end lost 2 bases, the J end lost 6 bases, and 17 bases lay between the germline ends. Germline V gene data show CDR1 as MNHNY and CDR2 as SVGAGI (reference sequence). This CDR3 reads CASSYPGTGVTNEQFF. The CDR3 DNA sequence: TGTGCCAGCAGTTACCCTGGTACGGGGGTGACCAATGAGCAGTTCTTC.

This clone was seen only once. The chain uses TRBV5-6 and TRBJ2-2; D is uncertain. CDR3 length: 11 amino acids. CDR1 and CDR2 (germline): SGHDT, YYEEEE. V lost 4 bases and J 5 bases, leaving 3 bases between the germline ends. The CDR3 is CASSRTGELFF. CDR3 DNA: TGTGCCAGCAGCCGGACCGGGGAGCTGTTTTTT.

V is TRBV7-3 and J is TRBJ2-1; the match to TRBD2 covers 13 bases. The CDR3 loop spans 15 amino acids. Germline V gives CDR1 SGHTA, CDR2 FQGTGA. Germline trimming cut 5 bases from V and 7 bases from J; bases unmatched to any gene: 5. The CDR3 DNA reads TGTGCCAGCAGCCAGACTAGCGGGGGGATAAATGAGCAGTTCTTC. It is translated as CASSQTSGGINEQFF.

The chain recombines TRBV7-8 with TRBJ1-3; 7 positions agree with TRBD1. Per the germline V gene, CDR1 is SGHVS and CDR2 is FQNEAQ. CDR3 length equals 16 residues. After removal of 4 bases from V and 5 bases from J, the junction contained 11 bases not matched to a gene. The DNA for the CDR3 is TGTGCCAGCAGCTCCTCCTCCAGGGGGTCAAGAAACACCATATATTTT. Encoded protein: CASSSSSRGSRNTIYF.